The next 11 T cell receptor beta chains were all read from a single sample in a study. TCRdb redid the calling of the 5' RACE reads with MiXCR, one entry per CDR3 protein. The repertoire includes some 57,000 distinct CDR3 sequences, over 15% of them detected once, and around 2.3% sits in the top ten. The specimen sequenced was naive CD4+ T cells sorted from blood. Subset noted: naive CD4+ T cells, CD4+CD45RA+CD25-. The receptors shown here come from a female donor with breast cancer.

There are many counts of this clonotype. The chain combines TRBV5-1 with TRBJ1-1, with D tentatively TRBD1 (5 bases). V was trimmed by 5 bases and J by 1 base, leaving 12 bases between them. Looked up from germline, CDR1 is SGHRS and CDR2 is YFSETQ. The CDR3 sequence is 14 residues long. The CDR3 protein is CASREATANTEAFF. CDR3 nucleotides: TGCGCCAGCAGAGAGGCGACAGCGAACACTGAAGCTTTCTTT. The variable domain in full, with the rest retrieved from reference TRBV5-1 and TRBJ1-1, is KAGVTQTPRYLIKTRGQQVTLSCSPISGHRSVSWYQQTPGQGLQFLFEYFSETQRNKGNFPGRFSGRQFSNSRSEMNVSTLELGDSALYLCASREATANTEAFFGQGTRLTVV.

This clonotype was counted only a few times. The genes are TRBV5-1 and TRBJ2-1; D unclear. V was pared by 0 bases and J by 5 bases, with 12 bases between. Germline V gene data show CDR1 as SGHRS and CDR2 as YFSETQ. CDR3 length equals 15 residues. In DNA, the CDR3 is TGCGCCAGCAGCTTGGCGGCTAGTAGTAACAATGAGCAGTTCTTC. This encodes CASSLAASSNNEQFF.

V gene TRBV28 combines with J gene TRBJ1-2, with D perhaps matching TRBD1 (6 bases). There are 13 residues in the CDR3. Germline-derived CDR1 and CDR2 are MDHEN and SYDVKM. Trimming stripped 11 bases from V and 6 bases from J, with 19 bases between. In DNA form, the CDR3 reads TGTGCCGGGGGACACCCGAGGGAGAATGGCTACACCTTC. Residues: CAGGHPRENGYTF.

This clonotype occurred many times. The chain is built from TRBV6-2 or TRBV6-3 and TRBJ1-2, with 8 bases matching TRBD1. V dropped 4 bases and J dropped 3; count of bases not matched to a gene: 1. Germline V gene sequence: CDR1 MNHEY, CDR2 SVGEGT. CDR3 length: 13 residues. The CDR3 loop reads CASSSGQDYGYTF. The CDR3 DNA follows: TGTGCCAGCAGTTCGGGACAGGACTATGGCTACACCTTC.

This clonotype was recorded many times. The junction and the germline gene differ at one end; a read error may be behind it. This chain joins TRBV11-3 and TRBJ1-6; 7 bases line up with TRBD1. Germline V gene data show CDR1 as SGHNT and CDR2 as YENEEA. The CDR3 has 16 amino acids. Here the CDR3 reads CASSVEQGGYNSPLHF. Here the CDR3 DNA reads TGTGCCAGCAGCGTAGAGCAGGGGGGCTATAATTCACCCCTCCACTTT.

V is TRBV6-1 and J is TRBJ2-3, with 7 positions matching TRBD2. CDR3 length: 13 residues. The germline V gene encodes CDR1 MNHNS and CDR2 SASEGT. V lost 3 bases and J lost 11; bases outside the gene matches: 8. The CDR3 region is CASSDRGLKKQYF. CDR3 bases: TGTGCCAGCAGTGACCGGGGACTAAAAAAGCAGTATTTT.

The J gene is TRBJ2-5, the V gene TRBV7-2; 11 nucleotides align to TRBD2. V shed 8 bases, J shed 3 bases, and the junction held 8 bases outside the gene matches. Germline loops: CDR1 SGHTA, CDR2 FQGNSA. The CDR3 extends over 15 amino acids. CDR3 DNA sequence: TGTGCCAGCGGGAGGTCGGGACTAGCGGAAGAGACCCAGTACTTC. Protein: CASGRSGLAEETQYF. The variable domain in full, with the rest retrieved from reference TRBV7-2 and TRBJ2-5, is GAGVSQSPSNKVTEKGKDVELRCDPISGHTALYWYRQSLGQGLEFLIYFQGNSAPDKSGLPSDRFSAERTGGSVSTLTIQRTQQEDSAVYLCASGRSGLAEETQYFGPGTRLLVL.

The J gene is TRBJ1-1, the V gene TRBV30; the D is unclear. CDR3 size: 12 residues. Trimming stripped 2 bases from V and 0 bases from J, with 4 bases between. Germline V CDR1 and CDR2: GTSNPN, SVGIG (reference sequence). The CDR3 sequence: CAWSQMNTEAFF. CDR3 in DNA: TGTGCCTGGAGTCAAATGAACACTGAAGCTTTCTTT.

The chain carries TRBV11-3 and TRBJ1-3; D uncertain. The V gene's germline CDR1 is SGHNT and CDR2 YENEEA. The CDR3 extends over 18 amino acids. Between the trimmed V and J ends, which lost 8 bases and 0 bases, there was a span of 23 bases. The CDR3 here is CASGTPRGRASSGNTIYF. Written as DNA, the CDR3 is TGTGCCAGCGGAACCCCTAGAGGAAGGGCCTCCTCTGGAAACACCATATATTTT.

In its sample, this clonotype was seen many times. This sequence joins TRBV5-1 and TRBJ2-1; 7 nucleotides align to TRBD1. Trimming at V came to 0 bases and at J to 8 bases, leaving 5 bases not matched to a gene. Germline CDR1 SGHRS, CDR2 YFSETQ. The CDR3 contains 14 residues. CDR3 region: CASSLADRVHEQFF. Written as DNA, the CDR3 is TGCGCCAGCAGCTTGGCCGACAGGGTCCATGAGCAGTTCTTC.

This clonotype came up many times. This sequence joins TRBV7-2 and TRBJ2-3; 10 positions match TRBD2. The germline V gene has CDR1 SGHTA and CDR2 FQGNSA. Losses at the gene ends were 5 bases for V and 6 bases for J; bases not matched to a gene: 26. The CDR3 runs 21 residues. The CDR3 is CASSPLLRVAGGPRSSDTQYF. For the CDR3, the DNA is TGTGCCAGCAGCCCGTTACTTAGGGTAGCGGGAGGCCCTCGGTCATCTGATACGCAGTATTTT.